These T cell receptor beta chains were read from a single sample in a study of shared clonotypes between healthy human individuals. This table comes from immunoSEQ multiplex PCR, and its TCRdb copy is limited to in-frame clones, with some not included. The sample comprises 1.6 million or so clones, approximately 98.5% of which are singletons, and roughly 0.35% rests with the top ten. Sequencing input: naive CD4+ T cells sorted from blood. These receptors all stem from a man aged 25 to 45 in good health. The CDR3 runs from the conserved cysteine through the conserved F or W.

CASSSRALGNTIYF | TRBV9
CASNPRLAGGPYEQYF | TRBV6-6
CASSFRGNEQFF | TRBV27
CASSLAGQGAYNEQFF | TRBV5-1
CASSLVPGAGETQYF | TRBV5-5
CASSARTGSVSASNTEAFF | TRBV2
CSVAGTGTYEQYF | TRBV29-1
CASRTGWRSGELFF | TRBV27
CASSVTSGSNEQFF | TRBV9
CASSPAGETQYF | TRBV7-2
CASSFQGENTIYF | TRBV5-4
CARSLALDKTGNTIYF | TRBV5-3
CSAPHRTEAFF | TRBV20-1
CASSASPRSGTSSLFF | TRBV7-7
CASSQVSFPGYGYTF | TRBV14
CASSSGTSGWYEQYF | TRBV7-2
CASSLVGQGYNEQFF | TRBV5-6
CSRGSWFEAFF | TRBV20-1
CASSVDARVDTQYF | TRBV9
CASSLGGLAGRGAYNEQFF | TRBV7-6
CASKWIGTYEQYF | TRBV28
CASSLVGVESKNIQYF | TRBV5-1
CASRTGTSGSNEQFF | TRBV6-6
CAWGPAGTGIRETQYF | TRBV30
CATWVTGTDTQYF | TRBV28
CASSSGQGKDTGELFF | TRBV28
CASSSRDGPYEQYF | TRBV2
CARPPPGSTDTQYF | TRBV6-4
CASSFTDSTYNEQFF | TRBV5-1
CASSLLAGGTPYNEQFF | TRBV5-1
CASSLRGRDSYEQYF | TRBV7-8
CASSLSTAMNTEAFF | TRBV5-1
CASSFTEGGELFF | TRBV7-9
CASSLRRPQETQYF | TRBV5-5
CSVEQLAFYNEQFF | TRBV29-1
CASSVDLNTEAFF | TRBV9
CASSATLSGELFF | TRBV5-1
CASTAGQSVTEAFF | TRBV2
CASSQERPGLGAQYF | TRBV14
CSVRADRDNYEQYF | TRBV29-1
CASSHAGTVNTEAFF | TRBV11-2
CASPPALAHHSYEQYF | TRBV28
CASSPQQQGFSGNTIYF | TRBV18
CASSRQLLNTGELFF | TRBV7-2
CASSEGRDGQPQHF | TRBV2
CASSLELAGGNTIYF | TRBV7-2
CASSIVASSYEQYF | TRBV19
CASSMPGASYEQYF | TRBV6-6
CASSLFPAGELFF | TRBV27
CASSLQLNYGYTF | TRBV7-2
CASNSLQDGYTF | TRBV7-9
CSARAGRDTF | TRBV20-1
CASTIRDNQPQHF | TRBV2
CASSLEVLREQFF | TRBV11-2
CAWSAPGSLSAHRSYNEQFF | TRBV30
CASSSRLNTEAFF | TRBV7-6
CASSTDRGTEAFF | TRBV7-2